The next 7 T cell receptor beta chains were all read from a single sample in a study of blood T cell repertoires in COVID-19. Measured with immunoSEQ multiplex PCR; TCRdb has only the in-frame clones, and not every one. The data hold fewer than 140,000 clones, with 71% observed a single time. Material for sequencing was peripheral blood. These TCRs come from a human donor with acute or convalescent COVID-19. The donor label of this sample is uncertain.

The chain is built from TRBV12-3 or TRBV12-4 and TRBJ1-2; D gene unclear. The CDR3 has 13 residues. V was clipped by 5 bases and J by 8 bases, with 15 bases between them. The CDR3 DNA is TGTGCCAGCAGTCCAGGATCTCCCGGAGGCTACACCTTC. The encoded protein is CASSPGSPGGYTF.

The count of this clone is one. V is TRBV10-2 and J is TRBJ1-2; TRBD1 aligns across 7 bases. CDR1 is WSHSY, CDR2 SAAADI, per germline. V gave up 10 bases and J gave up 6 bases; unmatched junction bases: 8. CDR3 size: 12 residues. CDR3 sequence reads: CATDRQGHGYTF. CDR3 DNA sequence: TGCGCCACAGACAGACAGGGACATGGCTACACCTTC.

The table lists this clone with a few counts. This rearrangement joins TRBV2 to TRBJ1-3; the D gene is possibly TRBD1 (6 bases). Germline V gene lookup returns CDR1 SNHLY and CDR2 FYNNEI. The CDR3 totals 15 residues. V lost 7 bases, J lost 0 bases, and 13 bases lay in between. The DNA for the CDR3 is TGTGCCAGCACCGAAGGGGGATTCTCTGGAAACACCATATATTTT. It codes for CASTEGGFSGNTIYF.

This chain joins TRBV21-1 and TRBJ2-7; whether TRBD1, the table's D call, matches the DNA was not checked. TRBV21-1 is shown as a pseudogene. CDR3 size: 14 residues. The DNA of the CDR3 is TGTGCCAGCAGCAAACAGTACACAGGGCTCGAGCAGTACGTC. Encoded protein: CASSKQYTGLEQYV.

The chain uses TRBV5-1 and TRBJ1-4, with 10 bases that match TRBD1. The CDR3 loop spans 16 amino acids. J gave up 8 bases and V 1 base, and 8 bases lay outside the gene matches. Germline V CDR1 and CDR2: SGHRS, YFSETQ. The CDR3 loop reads CASSLRQGAPEEKLFF. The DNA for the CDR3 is TGCGCCAGCAGCTTGAGACAGGGGGCGCCGGAAGAAAAACTGTTTTTT.

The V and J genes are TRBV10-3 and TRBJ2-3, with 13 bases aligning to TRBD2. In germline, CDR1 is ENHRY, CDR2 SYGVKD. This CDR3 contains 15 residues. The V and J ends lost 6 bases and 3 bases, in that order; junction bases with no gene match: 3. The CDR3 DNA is TGTGCCATCAGCCAGACTAGCGGGGGGACAGATACGCAGTATTTT. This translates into CAISQTSGGTDTQYF.

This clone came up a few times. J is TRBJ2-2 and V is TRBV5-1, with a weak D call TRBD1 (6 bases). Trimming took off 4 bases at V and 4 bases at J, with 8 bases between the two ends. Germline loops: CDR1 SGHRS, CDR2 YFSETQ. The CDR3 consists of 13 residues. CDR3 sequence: CASSGGPTGELFF. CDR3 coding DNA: TGCGCCAGCAGCGGGGGCCCCACCGGGGAGCTGTTTTTT.